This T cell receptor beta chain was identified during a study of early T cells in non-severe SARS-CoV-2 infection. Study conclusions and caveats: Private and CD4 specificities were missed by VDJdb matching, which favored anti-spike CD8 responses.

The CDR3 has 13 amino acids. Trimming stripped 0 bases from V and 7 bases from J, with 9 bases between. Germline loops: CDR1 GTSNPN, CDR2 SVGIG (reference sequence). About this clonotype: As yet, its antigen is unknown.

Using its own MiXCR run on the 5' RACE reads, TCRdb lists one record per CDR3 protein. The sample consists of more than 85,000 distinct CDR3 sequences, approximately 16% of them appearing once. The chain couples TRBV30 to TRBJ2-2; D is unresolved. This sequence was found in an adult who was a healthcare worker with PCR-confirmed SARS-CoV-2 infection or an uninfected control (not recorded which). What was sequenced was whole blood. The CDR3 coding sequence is TGTGCCTGGAGTGTACTACTGGGCGGGGAGCTGTTTTTT. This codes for CAWSVLLGGELFF.